This T cell receptor (beta chain) originates from a study of cytomegalovirus exposure and HLA in healthy donors. About this clone itself: Its antigen is as yet unknown.

J lost 5 bases, V lost 5 bases, and 6 bases had no gene match. In germline, CDR1 is MDHEN, CDR2 SYDVKM. This CDR3 has 15 amino acids. Measured with immunoSEQ multiplex PCR; TCRdb has only the in-frame clones, and not every one. The sample lists some 160,000 clones, 88% seen once, with 2.5% to 3% in the top ten. Whole-study results and caveats: It was reportedly the case that the classifier diagnosed cytomegalovirus status with high specificity and sensitivity. Subsequent analysis revealed that first-cohort TCR clusters tended to co-occur in the 95 to 150 validation repertoires. Cytomegalovirus-associated TCR beta chains were listed, numbering more than 150.

This TCR was sampled from a man between 18 and 35 years old in good health and CMV-seronegative. The rearrangement uses TRBV28 and TRBJ2-3; 11 bases map to TRBD2. The sequencing input was PBMCs. CDR3 nucleotide sequence: TGTGCCAGCAGTACTCCGGGACTAGCGGAAGATACGCAGTATTTT. Translation gives CASSTPGLAEDTQYF. Drawing the rest from reference TRBV28 and TRBJ2-3, the complete variable domain is DVKVTQSSRYLVKRTGEKVFLECVQDMDHENMFWYRQDPGLGLRLIYFSYDVKMKEKGDIPEGYSVSREKKERFSLILESASTNQTSMYLCASSTPGLAEDTQYFGPGTRLTVL.